Detailed here is one TCR beta chain. The CDR3 is 16 residues long. V dropped 6 bases and J dropped 0; count of bases not matched to a gene: 8. Germline CDR1 reads LNHDA; CDR2 reads SQIVND (reference sequence). These data originate in a study of blood T cell repertoires in COVID-19. Overall study context: The analysed material was cDNA or gDNA that came from T cells, B-cell-depleted T cells, or PBMCs.

The method was immunoSEQ multiplex PCR; TCRdb's version includes in-frame clones alone and lacks a portion of them. The sample holds tens of thousands of clones; around 93% are singletons and the top ten take 12%. The sequence was collected from a human donor in a cohort sampled during active COVID-19. What was sequenced was peripheral blood. The chain recombines TRBV19 with TRBJ1-3; 7 bases are shared with TRBD1. In DNA form, the CDR3 reads TGTGCCAGTAGATGGGACAGCCTATACTCTGGAAACACCATATATTTT. Translating gives CASRWDSLYSGNTIYF.